This TCR beta chain came from a study of blood T cell repertoires in COVID-19. As for the study in general: Specimens from acute and convalescent COVID-19 originated in the United States, Italy and Spain. The analysed material was cDNA or gDNA that came from T cells, B-cell-depleted T cells, or PBMCs.

Authors' data handling: Cell counts per sample came from amplifying reference gene primers. Method: immunoSEQ multiplex PCR; TCRdb's copy keeps in-frame clones and lacks some. The DNA was the basis for D and trimming; V, J and clone size are from that table. This table has 95,000 to 150,000 clones, roughly four fifths appearing once. This CDR3 is 15 amino acids long. Losses at the gene ends were 4 bases for V and 5 bases for J; bases not matched to a gene: 8. Per the germline V gene, CDR1 is SGDLS and CDR2 is YYNGEE. Seattle researchers signed up patients amid active infection and tracked them longitudinally.

The rearrangement links TRBV9 to TRBJ1-3, with TRBD1 identical over 8 bases. This sequence was found in a man of 80 years or more with COVID-19, enrolled during active disease. Sequences were obtained from peripheral blood. The CDR3 DNA reads TGTGCCAGCAGCCCCGACAGGGGACCACGAAACACCATATATTTT. Protein sequence: CASSPDRGPRNTIYF.